These 18 T cell receptor beta chains originate from one sample sequenced in a study of cytomegalovirus exposure and HLA in healthy donors. The PCR ran on 60 Vbeta and 13 Jbeta primers. The table came from immunoSEQ multiplex PCR; TCRdb's copy has only in-frame clones and leaves some out. The sample has 110,000 or so clones, roughly 8.6% seen once; the top ten hold 5.5% to 7.5%. The sequenced sample was PBMCs. These TCRs come from a woman aged 40 to 50 in good health and CMV-seropositive.

The chain has TRBV5-6 and TRBJ2-3, with TRBD1 matching 9 bases. This CDR3 is built from 16 residues. The J segment lost 7 bases and the V segment lost 4 bases, leaving 13 bases of the junction unmatched. Germline V lookup: CDR1 SGHDT, CDR2 YYEEEE. The CDR3 region is CASSGGSGTGLNTQYF. As DNA, the CDR3 is TGTGCCAGCAGCGGGGGTTCGGGGACAGGGCTAAATACGCAGTATTTT.

V usage is TRBV7-9 and J usage is TRBJ1-2; no reliable D call. The CDR3 is 15 residues long. With 8 bases removed from V and 0 bases from J, the gap between germline ends came to 16 bases. In germline, CDR1 is SEHNR, CDR2 FQNEAQ (reference sequence). In DNA, the CDR3 is TGTGCCAGCGGCCCCGGGAGGGCGGCTAACTATGGCTACACCTTC. Amino acid sequence: CASGPGRAANYGYTF.

This clone was counted between two and nine times. The rearrangement links TRBV25-1 to TRBJ1-5; the D gene is possibly TRBD1 (5 bases). CDR3 size: 14 residues. V was cut by 11 bases and J by 0 bases, with 14 bases left in between. Germline V gene data show CDR1 as MGHDK and CDR2 as SYGVNS. Here the CDR3 reads CASRDSDSNQPQHF. As DNA, the CDR3 is TGTGCCTCCCGGGACTCCGATAGCAATCAGCCCCAGCATTTT. The full variable domain, in which reference TRBV25-1 and TRBJ1-5 provide the parts outside the CDR3, is EADIYQTPRYLVIGTGKKITLECSQTMGHDKMYWYQQDPGMELHLIHYSYGVNSTEKGDLSSESTVSRIRTEHFPLTLESARPSHTSQYLCASRDSDSNQPQHFGDGTRLSIL.

This clone was counted between two and nine times. CDR3 region: CASSLDNSGANVLTF. The CDR3 DNA reads TGTGCCAGCAGCTTAGACAACTCTGGGGCCAACGTCCTGACTTTC. V usage is TRBV11-1 and J usage is TRBJ2-6; no reliable D call. The CDR3 covers 15 residues. Germline CDR1 reads SGHAT; CDR2 reads FQDESV (reference sequence). Trimming pared 1 base from V and 0 bases from J, leaving 4 bases between.

The V gene is TRBV11-2, the J gene TRBJ2-1, with TRBD1 identical over 10 bases. CDR3 size: 13 residues. The J segment lost 10 bases and the V segment lost 5 bases, leaving 5 bases of the junction unmatched. Germline V gene lookup returns CDR1 SGHAT and CDR2 FQNNGV. As DNA, the CDR3 is TGTGCCAGCAGCCTACGGGACAGGGGAGAGCAGTTCTTC. Its translation is CASSLRDRGEQFF.

This clone was observed a few times. The chain carries TRBV27 and TRBJ2-7, with D possibly TRBD2 on 7 matching bases. Germline assignment: CDR1 MNHEY and CDR2 SMNVEV (reference sequence). CDR3 length equals 15 residues. Trimming cost V 9 bases and J 4 bases, with 22 bases left between them. The CDR3: CARGGGGDSVYEQYF. CDR3 in DNA: TGTGCCAGAGGGGGAGGGGGGGATTCGGTGTACGAGCAGTACTTC.

This clone was observed a handful of times. CDR3 in DNA: TGTGCCAGCAGCCTCGACAGGGTAAATTCACCCCTCCACTTT. It yields the protein CASSLDRVNSPLHF. The chain couples TRBV6-1 to TRBJ1-6; the match to TRBD1 covers 7 bases. The CDR3 is 14 residues long. V lost 6 bases, J lost 7 bases, and 6 bases stayed unmatched. Germline values: CDR1 MNHNS, CDR2 SASEGT.

The V call is TRBV7-9, the J call TRBJ1-5; tentative D call: TRBD1 (5 bases). The CDR3 is made up of 16 amino acids. The germline V gene has CDR1 SEHNR and CDR2 FQNEAQ (reference sequence). V shed 1 base and J shed 0 bases, with 10 bases lying between them. The DNA of the CDR3 is TGTGCCAGCAGCTTAGGGGGGGACGTTAGCAATCAGCCCCAGCATTTT. Translated, it gives CASSLGGDVSNQPQHF.

The V gene is TRBV5-4, the J gene TRBJ1-5; 9 bases align to TRBD1. J lost 1 base, V lost 4 bases, and 3 bases had no gene match. Germline CDR1 and CDR2: SGHNT and YYREEE (reference sequence). The CDR3 spans 15 residues. The chain's CDR3 is CASSPDRGSNQPQHF. The DNA for the CDR3 is TGTGCCAGCAGCCCGGACAGGGGAAGCAATCAGCCCCAGCATTTT.

This clone was seen more than once but under ten times. This chain connects TRBV2 to TRBJ2-5; D might be TRBD2 (5 bases). The germline V and J ends were trimmed by 6 bases and 5 bases, with 13 bases remaining between them. Germline loops: CDR1 SNHLY, CDR2 FYNNEI. The CDR3 consists of 13 residues. CDR3 in amino acids: CASSPQLAETQYF. The DNA of the CDR3 is TGTGCCAGCAGCCCCCAGCTAGCCGAGACCCAGTACTTC.

V is TRBV10-2 and J is TRBJ2-7; D ambiguous. This CDR3 comprises 11 residues. V dropped 3 bases and J dropped 3 bases, with 3 bases sitting between them. Germline CDR1 reads WSHSY; CDR2 reads SAAADI. The CDR3 here is CASSDYYEQYF. The CDR3 nucleotides are TGCGCCAGCAGTGATTACTACGAGCAGTACTTC.

This clone has a handful of counts. The rearrangement uses TRBV7-3 and TRBJ2-2; no firm D call. The CDR3 contains 14 residues. V gave up 6 bases and J gave up 5 bases, with 13 bases separating them. CDR1 is SGHTA and CDR2 is FQGTGA in the germline V gene. CDR3 DNA sequence: TGTGCCAGCAGGCCGGGTCCCCGGACCGGGGAGCTGTTTTTT. Residues: CASRPGPRTGELFF.

This clone was picked up a small number of times. The chain links TRBV10-2 to TRBJ1-1; TRBD1 matches 8 bases. Germline V CDR1 and CDR2: WSHSY, SAAADI. This CDR3 comprises 14 residues. The ends lost 5 bases at V and 4 bases at J; junction bases unmatched: 6. Here the CDR3 reads CASSLDREGTEAFF. The CDR3 DNA reads TGCGCCAGCAGTCTGGACAGGGAGGGCACTGAAGCTTTCTTT.

This clone was seen more than once but under ten times. The V gene is TRBV5-1, the J gene TRBJ1-4, with 7 bases lining up with TRBD1. This CDR3 is 15 amino acids long. CDR1 and CDR2 (germline): SGHRS, YFSETQ. V lost 1 base to trimming and J lost 7 bases; unmatched junction nucleotides: 7. CDR3 sequence (DNA): TGCGCCAGCAGCTTGTCAGGGGGGATGGTTGAAAAACTGTTTTTT. Residues: CASSLSGGMVEKLFF.

This clone was counted only a few times. The chain joins TRBV5-1 to TRBJ1-1; weak D call: TRBD1 (5 bases). V gave up 0 bases and J gave up 8 bases, with 11 bases separating them. Germline CDR1 is SGHRS and CDR2 is YFSETQ. CDR3 length equals 13 residues. CDR3 bases: TGCGCCAGCAGCTTGGCCACACAGGTGGAAGCTTTCTTT. Protein sequence: CASSLATQVEAFF.

There are a few counts of this clone. This chain links TRBV4-1 with TRBJ2-3, with 7 bases that match TRBD2. The CDR3 length is 15 residues. V shed 2 bases and J 1 base; nucleotides not matched to a gene: 3. Germline values: CDR1 MGHRA, CDR2 YSYEKL. In DNA form, the CDR3 reads TGCGCCAGCAGCCAACGGGAGGCACGCACAGATACGCAGTATTTT. Protein product: CASSQREARTDTQYF.

This chain joins TRBV28 and TRBJ2-7, with TRBD2 matching over 8 bases. This CDR3 is 15 amino acids long. V shed 7 bases and J 0 bases; nucleotides not matched to a gene: 8. The germline CDR1 and CDR2 sequences are MDHEN and SYDVKM. The CDR3 DNA reads TGTGCCAGCATCCTCGGGGGGGGGAGCTCCTACGAGCAGTACTTC. This sequence encodes CASILGGGSSYEQYF.

This clone was counted only a few times. The V call is TRBV4-2, the J call TRBJ1-5; D remains unclear. The CDR3 contains 15 residues. V was clipped by 6 bases and J by 0 bases, with 12 bases between them. CDR1 LGHNA and CDR2 YNFKEQ come from the germline V gene. The CDR3 reads CASRSGGYSNQPQHF. The CDR3 DNA is TGTGCCAGCAGGTCGGGTGGGTATAGCAATCAGCCCCAGCATTTT.